This is a list of T cell receptor beta chains from one sample in a study of cytotoxic CD8 clonotypes in ibrutinib-treated CLL. TCRdb's copy holds only in-frame clones and misses some; the assay was immunoSEQ multiplex PCR. This table holds about 76,000 clones, around 83% found once. Source: PBMCs, taken before ibrutinib treatment. These receptor sequences come from a human donor with chronic lymphocytic leukemia. CDR3s include the opening cysteine and the closing phenylalanine or tryptophan. The D gene is left open where the match is weak. Only some rows state a clone size, as once, few, many or a class for expanded clones.

CDR3: CASSGRSGQGAGGELFF
DNA: TGTGCCAGCAGTGGTCGAAGCGGGCAGGGGGCGGGCGGGGAGCTGTTTTTT
size: few
V: TRBV27
J: TRBJ2-2
D: TRBD1
length: 17

CDR3: CASSLYGTESYEQYF
DNA: TGTGCCAGCAGTTTATACGGGACAGAATCCTACGAGCAGTACTTC
size: -
V: TRBV27
J: TRBJ2-7
D: TRBD1
length: 15

CDR3: CASSIGGWEDNEQFF
DNA: TGTGCCAGTAGTATAGGCGGGTGGGAAGACAATGAGCAGTTCTTC
size: -
V: TRBV19
J: TRBJ2-1
D: -
length: 15

CDR3: CASSYRTSGATGELFF
DNA: TGCGCCAGCAGCTATCGGACTAGCGGGGCCACCGGGGAGCTGTTTTTT
size: -
V: TRBV5-1
J: TRBJ2-2
D: TRBD2
length: 16

CDR3: CASSVGLIRTGYGYTF
DNA: TGTGCCAGCAGCGTAGGTCTTATTAGGACAGGCTATGGCTACACCTTC
size: -
V: TRBV9
J: TRBJ1-2
D: TRBD1
length: 16

CDR3: CASSDKNSNQPQHF
DNA: TGTGCCAGCAGTGACAAGAATAGCAATCAGCCCCAGCATTTT
size: -
V: TRBV27
J: TRBJ1-5
D: -
length: 14

CDR3: CSVELLGPIYNEQFF
DNA: TGCAGCGTTGAATTATTGGGACCCATATACAATGAGCAGTTCTTC
size: -
V: TRBV29-1
J: TRBJ2-1
D: -
length: 15

CDR3: CASTSQLGEPQHF
DNA: TGTGCCAGCACTTCACAGTTGGGGGAGCCCCAGCATTTT
size: -
V: TRBV7-2
J: TRBJ1-5
D: -
length: 13

CDR3: CASSLRPGELFF
DNA: TGTGCCAGCAGCCTTAGACCCGGGGAGCTGTTTTTT
size: -
V: TRBV7-6
J: TRBJ2-2
D: -
length: 12

CDR3: CSVGAGNQNIQYF
DNA: TGCAGCGTTGGAGCAGGCAATCAAAACATTCAGTACTTC
size: -
V: TRBV29-1
J: TRBJ2-4
D: -
length: 13

CDR3: CAWSVGAGGPETQYF
DNA: TGTGCCTGGAGTGTAGGAGCGGGAGGGCCGGAGACCCAGTACTTC
size: -
V: TRBV30
J: TRBJ2-5
D: TRBD2
length: 15

CDR3: CASSRLGLAGVGLAKNIQYF
DNA: TGTGCCAGCAGTCGATTGGGACTAGCGGGAGTTGGGTTAGCCAAAAACATTCAGTACTTC
size: -
V: TRBV2
J: TRBJ2-4
D: TRBD2
length: 20

CDR3: CASSNGALAAGDEQFF
DNA: TGTGCCAGCAGCAACGGGGCACTGGCCGCTGGGGATGAGCAGTTCTTC
size: -
V: TRBV21-1
J: TRBJ2-1
D: -
length: 16

CDR3: CASTGYNEQFF
DNA: TGTGCCAGTACGGGGTACAATGAGCAGTTCTTC
size: -
V: TRBV19
J: TRBJ2-1
D: -
length: 11

CDR3: CASSFRGQGAFQSGELFF
DNA: TGTGCCAGCAGCTTTAGGGGACAGGGAGCATTTCAGAGCGGGGAGCTGTTTTTT
size: -
V: TRBV12-1
J: TRBJ2-2
D: -
length: 18

CDR3: CASSPIVGNTEAFF
DNA: TGTGCCAGCAGTCCGATCGTGGGGAACACTGAAGCTTTCTTT
size: once
V: TRBV28
J: TRBJ1-1
D: -
length: 14

CDR3: CASSKGTGEYTNYGYTF
DNA: TGTGCCAGCAGCAAAGGGACAGGAGAATATACAAACTATGGCTACACCTTC
size: -
V: TRBV11-2
J: TRBJ1-2
D: TRBD1
length: 17

CDR3: CASSVTGQGAPGDEQFF
DNA: TGTGCCAGCAGCGTAACAGGACAGGGGGCGCCTGGGGATGAGCAGTTCTTC
size: -
V: TRBV9
J: TRBJ2-1
D: TRBD1
length: 17

CDR3: CASSLDRGQGNTEAFF
DNA: TGTGCCAGCAGCTTAGATAGGGGACAGGGTAACACTGAAGCTTTCTTT
size: -
V: TRBV11-2
J: TRBJ1-1
D: TRBD1
length: 16

CDR3: CASSLEAGEETQYF
DNA: TGCGCCAGCAGCTTGGAGGCAGGGGAGGAGACCCAGTACTTC
size: -
V: TRBV5-1
J: TRBJ2-5
D: -
length: 14

CDR3: CASSEADAYNEQFF
DNA: TGTGCCAGCAGTGAAGCGGACGCTTACAATGAGCAGTTCTTC
size: -
V: TRBV6-1
J: TRBJ2-1
D: -
length: 14

CDR3: CSASRQGSSSRNTIYF
DNA: TGCAGCGCTTCCCGACAGGGGTCCTCTTCCAGAAACACCATATATTTT
size: -
V: TRBV29-1
J: TRBJ1-3
D: TRBD1
length: 16

CDR3: CASSPYRTGGTDTQYF
DNA: TGTGCCAGCAGCCCCTATCGCACAGGGGGAACAGATACGCAGTATTTT
size: -
V: TRBV7-9
J: TRBJ2-3
D: TRBD1
length: 16

CDR3: CASSQDGSQPQHF
DNA: TGTGCCAGCAGCCAAGACGGGAGTCAGCCCCAGCATTTT
size: -
V: TRBV11-2
J: TRBJ1-5
D: -
length: 13

CDR3: CASSPGSGQPLTVTQYF
DNA: TGTGCCAGCTCACCAGGTTCCGGACAGCCCCTGACGGTGACCCAGTACTTC
size: -
V: TRBV18
J: TRBJ2-5
D: -
length: 17

CDR3: CASSQTSGSPGELFF
DNA: TGTGCCAGCAGCCAGACTAGCGGGAGTCCCGGGGAGCTGTTTTTT
size: -
V: TRBV27
J: TRBJ2-2
D: TRBD2
length: 15

CDR3: CASSLGQISYEQYF
DNA: TGTGCCAGCAGCCTTGGACAGATCTCCTACGAGCAGTACTTC
size: -
V: TRBV14
J: TRBJ2-7
D: -
length: 14

CDR3: CASSWAGGSTQETQYF
DNA: TGTGCCAGCAGCTGGGCCGGGGGGAGCACCCAAGAGACCCAGTACTTC
size: few
V: TRBV5-6
J: TRBJ2-5
D: TRBD2
length: 16

CDR3: CASSLAPLTSYNEQFF
DNA: TGTGCCAGCAGCTTAGCTCCCCTAACCTCCTACAATGAGCAGTTCTTC
size: -
V: TRBV7-6
J: TRBJ2-1
D: -
length: 16

CDR3: CASSIPGRDYGYTF
DNA: TGTGCCAGTAGTATCCCAGGGCGGGACTATGGCTACACCTTC
size: -
V: TRBV19
J: TRBJ1-2
D: -
length: 14

CDR3: CASSGFETQYF
DNA: TGTGCCAGCAGTGGTTTTGAGACCCAGTACTTC
size: -
V: TRBV28
J: TRBJ2-5
D: -
length: 11

CDR3: CASSLSGGFYNEQFF
DNA: TGTGCCAGCAGCTTGTCCGGCGGATTTTACAATGAGCAGTTCTTC
size: -
V: TRBV5-6
J: TRBJ2-1
D: -
length: 15

CDR3: CASSSTGIGGYTF
DNA: TGTGCCAGCAGCTCGACAGGGATTGGTGGCTACACCTTC
size: -
V: TRBV11-2
J: TRBJ1-2
D: TRBD1
length: 13

CDR3: CASSSGHLNEQFF
DNA: TGTGCCAGCAGCTCGGGACACCTGAATGAGCAGTTCTTC
size: -
V: TRBV7-6
J: TRBJ2-1
D: -
length: 13

CDR3: CASSPRLEVGEQFF
DNA: TGTGCCAGCTCACCACGCCTGGAAGTCGGTGAGCAGTTCTTC
size: -
V: TRBV18
J: TRBJ2-1
D: -
length: 14

CDR3: CASSRRQGAGSRTDTQYF
DNA: TGCGCCAGCAGCCGGAGACAGGGGGCTGGAAGTAGGACAGATACGCAGTATTTT
size: few
V: TRBV4-1
J: TRBJ2-3
D: TRBD1
length: 18

CDR3: CASRPEGTRNEQYF
DNA: TGTGCCAGCAGGCCTGAGGGGACAAGGAACGAGCAGTACTTC
size: -
V: TRBV6-6
J: TRBJ2-7
D: -
length: 14

CDR3: CASSRQSRTEAFF
DNA: TGTGCCAGCAGCAGACAGTCTCGCACTGAAGCTTTCTTT
size: -
V: TRBV27
J: TRBJ1-1
D: -
length: 13

CDR3: CASSILAEIYNEQFF
DNA: TGTGCCAGCAGTATCCTAGCGGAAATCTACAATGAGCAGTTCTTC
size: -
V: TRBV28
J: TRBJ2-1
D: TRBD2
length: 15

CDR3: CAWSHGPGDPLHF
DNA: TGTGCCTGGAGCCATGGCCCGGGTGATCCCCTCCACTTT
size: -
V: TRBV30
J: TRBJ1-6
D: -
length: 13

CDR3: CASSQKTGTEAFF
DNA: TGTGCCAGCAGCCAAAAGACAGGGACTGAAGCTTTCTTT
size: -
V: TRBV7-8
J: TRBJ1-1
D: TRBD1
length: 13